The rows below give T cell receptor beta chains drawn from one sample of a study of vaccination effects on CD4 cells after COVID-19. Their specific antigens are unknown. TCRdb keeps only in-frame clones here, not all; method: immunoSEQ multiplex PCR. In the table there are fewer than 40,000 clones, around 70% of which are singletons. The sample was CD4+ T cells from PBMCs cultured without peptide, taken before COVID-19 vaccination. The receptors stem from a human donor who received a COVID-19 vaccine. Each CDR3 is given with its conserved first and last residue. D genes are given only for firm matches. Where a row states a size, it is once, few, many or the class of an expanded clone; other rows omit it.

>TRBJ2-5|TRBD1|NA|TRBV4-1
TGCGCCAGCAGCCAAGGGCCTTCCCGGGACAGCCCCAAGGGAGAGACCCAGTACTTC
CASSQGPSRDSPKGETQYF
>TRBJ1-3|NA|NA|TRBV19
TGTGCCACAACACTCGGGACTGCGAGCTCTGGAAACACCATATATTTT
CATTLGTASSGNTIYF
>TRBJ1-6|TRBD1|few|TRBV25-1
TGTGCCAGCAGTGAATACCGGGACAGGAATTCACCCCTCCACTTT
CASSEYRDRNSPLHF
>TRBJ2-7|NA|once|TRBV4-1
TGCGCCAGCAGCCAAGGCAACGGACGAGTCTACGAGCAGTACTTC
CASSQGNGRVYEQYF
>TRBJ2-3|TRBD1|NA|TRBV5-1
TGCGCCAGCAGCCCCGGACAGGGAGCAACAGATACGCAGTATTTT
CASSPGQGATDTQYF
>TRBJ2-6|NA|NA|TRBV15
TGTGCCACCTGTCGGAGGACCTCTGGGGCCAACGTCCTGACTTTC
CATCRRTSGANVLTF
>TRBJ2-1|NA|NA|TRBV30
TGTGCCTGGAGGTCCCCACAGGGTCCCTCCTACAATGAGCAGTTCTTC
CAWRSPQGPSYNEQFF
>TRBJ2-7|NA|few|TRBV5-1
TGCGCCAGCAGCACCCAGGGCCACGAGCAGTACTTC
CASSTQGHEQYF
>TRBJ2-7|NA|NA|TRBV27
TGTGCCAGCAGTTTTTCCTACTCCTACGAGCAGTACTTC
CASSFSYSYEQYF
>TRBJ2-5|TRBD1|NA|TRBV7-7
TGTGCCAGCAGCTTACTGGACAGGCAAGAGACCCAGTACTTC
CASSLLDRQETQYF
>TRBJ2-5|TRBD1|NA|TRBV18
TGTGCCAGCTCACAGGGACAGCAAGAGACCCAGTACTTC
CASSQGQQETQYF
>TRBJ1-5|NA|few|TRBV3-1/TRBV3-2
TGTGCCAGCAGCCAAGAGATTGGGGGGAGACCTCAGCCCCAGCATTTT
CASSQEIGGRPQPQHF
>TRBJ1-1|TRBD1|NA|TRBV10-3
TGTGCCATCAGGGGACAGATCAACACTGAAGCTTTCTTT
CAIRGQINTEAFF
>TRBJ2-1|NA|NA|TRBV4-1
TGCGCCAGCAGCCCAGGACATAGCGCGGATGAGCAGTTCTTC
CASSPGHSADEQFF
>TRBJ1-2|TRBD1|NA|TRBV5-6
TGTGCCAGCAGCTTTGACCAGGGGGTCGGTGGCTACACCTTC
CASSFDQGVGGYTF
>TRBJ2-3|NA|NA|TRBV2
TGTGCCAGCAGTGAAGCGCTGGGAGTTTACCGGGACTCCCGTTTGAGGGATACGCAGTATTTT
CASSEALGVYRDSRLRDTQYF
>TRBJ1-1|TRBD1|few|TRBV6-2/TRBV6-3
TGTGCCAGCAGTTACAAGGGGGCGATCACTGAAGCTTTCTTT
CASSYKGAITEAFF
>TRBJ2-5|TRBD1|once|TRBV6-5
TGTGCCAGCAGTTACTCCGGGACAGCCAAAGAGACCCAGTACTTC
CASSYSGTAKETQYF
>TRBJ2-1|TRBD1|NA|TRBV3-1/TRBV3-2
TGTGCCAGCAGCCAAGATTTTACAGGGGGCGATGAGCAGTTCTTC
CASSQDFTGGDEQFF
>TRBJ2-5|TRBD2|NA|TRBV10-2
TGCGCCAGCACCACGACTAGCGGAATAGAGACCCAGTACTTC
CASTTTSGIETQYF
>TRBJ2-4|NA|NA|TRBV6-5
TGTGCCAGCAGTCTACAAAAACAGGGAAACATTCAGTACTTC
CASSLQKQGNIQYF
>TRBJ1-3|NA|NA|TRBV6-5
TGTGCCAGCAGGAGGGCAGACCCTGGAAACACCATATATTTT
CASRRADPGNTIYF
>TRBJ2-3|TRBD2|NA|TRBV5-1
TGCGCCAGCAGCTTACATCGAAGTAGCGGGGGGGCCGAAGATACGCAGTATTTT
CASSLHRSSGGAEDTQYF
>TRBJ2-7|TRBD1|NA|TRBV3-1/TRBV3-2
TGTGCCAGCAGCCCCCGGGACAGGGGGGTCGAGCAGTACTTC
CASSPRDRGVEQYF
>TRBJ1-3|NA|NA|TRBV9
TGTGCCAGCAGCGCCGGGACACTTTCTGGAAACACCATATATTTT
CASSAGTLSGNTIYF
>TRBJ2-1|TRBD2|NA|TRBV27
TGTGCCAGCAGCTCGGGTGGCGGGAGATTTGATGAGCAGTTCTTC
CASSSGGGRFDEQFF
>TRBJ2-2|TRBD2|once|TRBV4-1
TGCGCCAGCAGCCAAGACCCTAGCGGGGGGGCCAACGTCGACACCGGGGAGCTGTTTTTT
CASSQDPSGGANVDTGELFF
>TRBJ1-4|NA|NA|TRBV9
TGTGCCAGCAGCTTGGGTGGGGGTGCAACTAATGAAAAACTGTTTTTT
CASSLGGGATNEKLFF
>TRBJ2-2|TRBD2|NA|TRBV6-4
TGTGCCAGCAGTGACGGGAGGGCCACCGGGGAGCTGTTTTTT
CASSDGRATGELFF
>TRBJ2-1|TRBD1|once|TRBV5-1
TGCGCCAGCAGCTTTAACGGACAGGCAACCAATGAGCAGTTCTTC
CASSFNGQATNEQFF
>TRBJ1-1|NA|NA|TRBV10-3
TGTGCCATCAGTTCGGACAAAGATGAAGCTTTCTTT
CAISSDKDEAFF
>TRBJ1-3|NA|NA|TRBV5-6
TGTGCCAGCAGCTTGGGTCAGGGTTATGGAAACACCATATATTTT
CASSLGQGYGNTIYF
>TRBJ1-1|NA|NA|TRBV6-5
TGTGCCAGCAGCCTCCTCGCAGGGACGAACACTGAAGCTTTCTTT
CASSLLAGTNTEAFF
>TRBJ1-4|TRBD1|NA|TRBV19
TGTGCCAGTAGTTTAGGGGGCTCGTGGGGTGAAAAACTGTTTTTT
CASSLGGSWGEKLFF
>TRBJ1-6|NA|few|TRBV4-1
TGCGCCAGCAGCCAAGATACGGGACTATATTCACCCCTCCACTTT
CASSQDTGLYSPLHF
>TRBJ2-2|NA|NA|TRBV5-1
TGCGCCAGCAGCTTGCGTAGCAAGAACACCGGGGAGCTGTTTTTT
CASSLRSKNTGELFF
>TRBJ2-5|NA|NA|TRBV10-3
TGTGCCATCAAAGATACTAGTACCCCAGAGACCCAGTACTTC
CAIKDTSTPETQYF
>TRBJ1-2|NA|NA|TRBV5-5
TGTGCCAGCAGCTTCGGACTGGACGGGGCCGGCTACACCTTC
CASSFGLDGAGYTF
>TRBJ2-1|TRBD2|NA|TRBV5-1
TGCGCCAGCAGCGTGACTAGCGGGGAGCAGTTCTTC
CASSVTSGEQFF
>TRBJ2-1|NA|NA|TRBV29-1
TGCAGCGAGAGGGGGGAGGGCCGGGGTGAGCAGTTCTTC
CSERGEGRGEQFF
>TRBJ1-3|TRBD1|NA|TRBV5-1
TGCGCCAGCGGACGGTGGGGACAGGCTGGAAACACCATATATTTT
CASGRWGQAGNTIYF
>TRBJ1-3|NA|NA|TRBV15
TGTGCCACCAGCAGTCAACGAGGATCTGGAAACACCATATATTTT
CATSSQRGSGNTIYF
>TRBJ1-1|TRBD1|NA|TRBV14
TGTGCCAGCAGCCAAACAGGGGTAGGCACTGAAGCTTTCTTT
CASSQTGVGTEAFF
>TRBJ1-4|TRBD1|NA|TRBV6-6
TGTGCCAGCAGTTACCGGGACAGCAGGAATGAAAAACTGTTTTTT
CASSYRDSRNEKLFF
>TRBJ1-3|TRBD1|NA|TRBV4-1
TGCGCCAGCAGCCTACAGGGGGAGCCTGGAAACACCATATATTTT
CASSLQGEPGNTIYF
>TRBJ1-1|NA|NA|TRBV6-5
TGTGCCAGCATGAGGTTAATGAACACTGAAGCTTTCTTT
CASMRLMNTEAFF
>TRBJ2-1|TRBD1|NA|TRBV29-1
TGCAGCGTTGATAACAGGGGGCCGCTTAACGACAATGAGCAGTTCTTC
CSVDNRGPLNDNEQFF
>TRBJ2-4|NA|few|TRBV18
TGTGCCAGCTCACCATACCAAGGGGACATTCAGTACTTC
CASSPYQGDIQYF
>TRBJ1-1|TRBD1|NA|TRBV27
TGTGCCAGCAGTCCTCAGGGGGCTCGGACTGAAGCTTTCTTT
CASSPQGARTEAFF
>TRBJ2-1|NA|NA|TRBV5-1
TGCGCCAGCAGCATGGCTACTAACAATGAGCAGTTCTTC
CASSMATNNEQFF
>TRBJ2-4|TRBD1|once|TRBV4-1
TGCGCCAGCAGCCAGGGGACAGGCCGAGCCAAAAACATTCAGTACTTC
CASSQGTGRAKNIQYF
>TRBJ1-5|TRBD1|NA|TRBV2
TGTGCCAGCAGTGTTAGGACAGGGGGAAGCAATCAGCCCCAGCATTTT
CASSVRTGGSNQPQHF